This record covers a single TCR beta chain. Its antigen is not identified. CDR3 length: 17 residues. From germline, CDR1 is MDHEN and CDR2 SYDVKM. V dropped 6 bases and J dropped 7 bases, with 27 bases sitting between them. At collection, donors were nominally healthy, but unrecorded immune exposures were probable. PCR primers comprised 60 Vbeta and 13 Jbeta primers. The method was immunoSEQ multiplex PCR; TCRdb's version includes in-frame clones alone and lacks a portion of them. The top ten clones hold roughly 12% of a sample with roughly 120,000 clones, approximately 80% of them seen once. The sample comes from a study of cytomegalovirus exposure and HLA in healthy donors. Looking at the study overall: Among the roughly 400 genotyped donors, 65% to 90% were placed in the Caucasian-associated ancestry cluster.

Study-level points and caveats: It was in a later analysis that TCR association rates were seen to vary by HLA locus, highest for DRB1 and lowest for HLA-C. Published work reported that the classifier diagnosed cytomegalovirus status with high specificity and sensitivity.

The chain is built from TRBV28 and TRBJ1-2; D call uncertain. The material sequenced was PBMCs. The TCR originated in a middle-aged woman in good health and CMV-seropositive. The CDR3 is CASSFDFPGQIFTGYTF. As DNA, the CDR3 is TGTGCCAGCAGCTTTGATTTTCCGGGTCAAATATTTACTGGCTACACCTTC.